This is a list of T cell receptor beta chains from one sample in a study of cytomegalovirus exposure and HLA in healthy donors. The table came from immunoSEQ multiplex PCR; TCRdb's copy has only in-frame clones and leaves some out. The table includes about 94,000 clones, more than 60% detected once. Sequenced material: PBMCs. These receptors were obtained from a man aged 30 to 45 in good health and CMV-seronegative. CDR3s include the opening cysteine and the closing phenylalanine or tryptophan. Fields, in order: CDR3 protein, V gene.

cdr3_aa: CASSQDRPSWGGGQPQHF
v_call: TRBV4-2

cdr3_aa: CASTRDTEAFF
v_call: TRBV6-5

cdr3_aa: CASSISTAGYEQYF
v_call: TRBV19

cdr3_aa: CASSPSSSADQETQYF
v_call: TRBV4-1

cdr3_aa: CASSEFGPGGNIQYF
v_call: TRBV2

cdr3_aa: CASSLGPRERQGVGTDTQYF
v_call: TRBV27

cdr3_aa: CASSFPTTGVLAVSSYEQYF
v_call: TRBV7-3

cdr3_aa: CASIPTGNTEAFF
v_call: TRBV19

cdr3_aa: CSSSYPEETQYF
v_call: TRBV7-9

cdr3_aa: CAIRSGQGVPTEAFF
v_call: TRBV10-3

cdr3_aa: CASSTGGANYGYTF
v_call: TRBV19

cdr3_aa: CASSPGLAYEQFF
v_call: TRBV7-8

cdr3_aa: CASSVVGSSGSSYNEQFF
v_call: TRBV9

cdr3_aa: CASSPDSYEETQYF
v_call: TRBV14

cdr3_aa: CASSSQGLRYEQYF
v_call: TRBV28

cdr3_aa: CASGRRGGYEQYF
v_call: TRBV5-1

cdr3_aa: CASRGDTDTQYF
v_call: TRBV28

cdr3_aa: CASRVSHIYGYTF
v_call: TRBV6-5

cdr3_aa: CASSFTGGEAFF
v_call: TRBV6-5

cdr3_aa: CASSVEGGDYGYTF
v_call: TRBV9

cdr3_aa: CASSAGVPYEQYF
v_call: TRBV9

cdr3_aa: CAISRDKPLTDTQYF
v_call: TRBV10-3

cdr3_aa: CASRRDRAGNTIYF
v_call: TRBV19

cdr3_aa: CASSRGGDSGANVLTF
v_call: TRBV5-4

cdr3_aa: CASSLGQAYSTNEKLFF
v_call: TRBV11-1

cdr3_aa: CASSFVAATNYEQYF
v_call: TRBV11-1

cdr3_aa: CASSYGDRGSSPLHF
v_call: TRBV6-5

cdr3_aa: CASSTSGSADTQYF
v_call: TRBV9

cdr3_aa: CASSDGGEKLFF
v_call: TRBV4-1

cdr3_aa: CASRSGPTGELFF
v_call: TRBV27

cdr3_aa: CASSIGQGAVDTQYF
v_call: TRBV19

cdr3_aa: CASWSSNLYGYTF
v_call: TRBV7-8

cdr3_aa: CASTNQGLQETQYF
v_call: TRBV6-6

cdr3_aa: CASSYDRSPYGYTF
v_call: TRBV7-3

cdr3_aa: CASSVADPGLVDLDDEQFF
v_call: TRBV9

cdr3_aa: CASSPRGSHEQYF
v_call: TRBV18

cdr3_aa: CASSQERGTYYEQYF
v_call: TRBV4-3

cdr3_aa: CASSPPVGGGTEAFF
v_call: TRBV18

cdr3_aa: CSVEDTRGGTGELFF
v_call: TRBV29-1

cdr3_aa: CASSATGTGNEKLFF
v_call: TRBV11-2

cdr3_aa: CASSAESDQPQHF
v_call: TRBV9

cdr3_aa: CASSQAVPDTQYF
v_call: TRBV7-9

cdr3_aa: CASSQTSFQYF
v_call: TRBV6-6

cdr3_aa: CASSSIAGGLETQYF
v_call: TRBV7-3

cdr3_aa: CASKSRGFKKLFF
v_call: TRBV28

cdr3_aa: CASSIHSDYGYTF
v_call: TRBV19

cdr3_aa: CASSQAQGVGEQYF
v_call: TRBV4-1

cdr3_aa: CASSLVQGSYEQYF
v_call: TRBV11-2

cdr3_aa: CASSFVGTSGANEQFF
v_call: TRBV7-3

cdr3_aa: CASSLARSYGYTF
v_call: TRBV7-8

cdr3_aa: CAWTSSPDTQYF
v_call: TRBV30

cdr3_aa: CASSPVAVTGTQYF
v_call: TRBV7-9